This entry describes one T cell receptor beta chain. The data stem from a study of blood T cell repertoires in COVID-19. The table came from immunoSEQ multiplex PCR; TCRdb's copy has only in-frame clones and leaves some out. Of 250,000 or so clones in the sample, 88% were seen once. The CDR3 loop spans 13 amino acids. Germline V CDR1 and CDR2: GTSNPN, SVGIG (reference sequence). V was pared by 2 bases and J by 9 bases, with 7 bases of the junction left unmatched. V is TRBV30 and J is TRBJ1-2, with 9 bases that match TRBD1. Sequences were obtained from peripheral blood. This TCR derives from a woman between 40 and 55 years old who had recovered from COVID-19. The CDR3 region is CAWSPNRGQRYTF. The CDR3, as DNA: TGTGCCTGGAGTCCGAACAGGGGGCAACGCTACACCTTC.